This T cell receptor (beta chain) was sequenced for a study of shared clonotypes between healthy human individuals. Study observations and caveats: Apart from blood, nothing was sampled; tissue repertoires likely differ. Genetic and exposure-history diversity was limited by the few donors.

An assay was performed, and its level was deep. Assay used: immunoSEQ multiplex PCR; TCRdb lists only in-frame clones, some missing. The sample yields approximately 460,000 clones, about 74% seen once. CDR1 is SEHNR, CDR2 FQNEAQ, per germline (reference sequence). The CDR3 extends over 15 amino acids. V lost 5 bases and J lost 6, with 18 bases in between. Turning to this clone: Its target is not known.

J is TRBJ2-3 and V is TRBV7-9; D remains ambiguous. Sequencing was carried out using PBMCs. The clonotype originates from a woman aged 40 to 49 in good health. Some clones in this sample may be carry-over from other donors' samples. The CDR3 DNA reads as TGTGCCAGCAGCCCGTTGGCAGGTACGTCGGATACGCAGTATTTT. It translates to CASSPLAGTSDTQYF.